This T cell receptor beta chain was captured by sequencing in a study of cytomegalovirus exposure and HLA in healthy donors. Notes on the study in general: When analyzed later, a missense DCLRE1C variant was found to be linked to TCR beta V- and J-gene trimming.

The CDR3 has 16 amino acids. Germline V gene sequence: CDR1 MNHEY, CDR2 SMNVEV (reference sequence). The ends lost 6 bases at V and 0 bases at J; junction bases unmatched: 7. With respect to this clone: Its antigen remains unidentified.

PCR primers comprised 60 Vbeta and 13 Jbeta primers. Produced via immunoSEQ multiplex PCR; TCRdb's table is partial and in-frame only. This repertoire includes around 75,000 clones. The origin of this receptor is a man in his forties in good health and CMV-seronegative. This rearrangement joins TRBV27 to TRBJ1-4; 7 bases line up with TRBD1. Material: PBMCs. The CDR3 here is CASSRITGATNEKLFF. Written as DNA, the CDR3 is TGTGCCAGCAGCCGGATAACAGGGGCAACTAATGAAAAACTGTTTTTT.